This TCR beta chain was found in a study of graft-versus-host responses after intestinal transplantation. Across the study: After anti-thymocyte globulin induction, recipients took tacrolimus and steroids for approximately three years.

V was clipped by 5 bases and J by 6 bases, with 8 bases between them. From germline, CDR1 is SGHTA and CDR2 FQGTGA. The CDR3 is made up of 13 amino acids. This table comes from immunoSEQ multiplex PCR, and its TCRdb copy is limited to in-frame clones, with some not included. The repertoire holds 100,000 to 110,000 clones, with roughly 90% as singletons. This clone was picked up one time. Its antigen is currently unknown. Study-level results: GvH clones were identified in recipient marrow, with some first appearing in ileum or blood. In patients with graft-donor T cell macrochimerism, allograft graft-versus-host to host-versus-graft clonal ratios were high.

Sequences were derived from unstimulated CD4+ T cells sorted from spleen or lymph node cells, sampled before transplant. This clonotype was obtained from a human donor who was the organ donor for an intestinal transplant. This chain links TRBV7-3 with TRBJ1-6; no firm D call. CDR3 nucleotides: TGTGCCAGCAGCCAACAGACTAATTCACCCCTCCACTTT. It codes for CASSQQTNSPLHF.